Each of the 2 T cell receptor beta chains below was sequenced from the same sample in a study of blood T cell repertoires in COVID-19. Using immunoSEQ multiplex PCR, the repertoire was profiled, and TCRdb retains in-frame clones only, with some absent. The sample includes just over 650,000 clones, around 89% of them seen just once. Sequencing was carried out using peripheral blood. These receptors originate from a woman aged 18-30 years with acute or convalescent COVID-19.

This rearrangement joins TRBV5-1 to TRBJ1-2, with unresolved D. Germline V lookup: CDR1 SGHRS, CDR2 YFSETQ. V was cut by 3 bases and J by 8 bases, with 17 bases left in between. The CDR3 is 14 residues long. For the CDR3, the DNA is TGCGCCAGCAGCTCATATCCGGAGACGAACGGCTACACCTTC. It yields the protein CASSSYPETNGYTF.

CDR3 amino acids: CASSPRAGGLAYEQYF. DNA for the CDR3: TGTGCCAGCAGCCCCCGGGCAGGGGGCTTAGCCTACGAGCAGTACTTC. The genes are TRBV7-9 and TRBJ2-7; 8 positions agree with TRBD1. V lost 5 bases to trimming and J lost 2 bases; unmatched junction nucleotides: 11. CDR1 and CDR2 (germline): SEHNR, FQNEAQ (reference sequence). The CDR3 runs to 16 residues. Full variable domain (remainder filled in from reference TRBV7-9 and TRBJ2-7): DTGVSQNPRHKITKRGQNVTFRCDPISEHNRLYWYRQTLGQGPEFLTYFQNEAQLEKSRLLSDRFSAERPKGSFSTLEIQRTEQGDSAMYLCASSPRAGGLAYEQYFGPGTRLTVT.